A selection of T cell receptor beta chains follows, all from one sample in a study of cytomegalovirus exposure and HLA in healthy donors. The method was immunoSEQ multiplex PCR; TCRdb's version includes in-frame clones alone and lacks a portion of them. The sample records fewer than 200,000 clones, about 75% being singletons. Sequenced input: PBMCs. These receptors were collected from a male donor in good health and CMV-seropositive. The CDR3 runs from the conserved cysteine through the conserved F or W. The D gene is left open where the match is weak. The listing skips clone size in some rows; elsewhere it reads once, few, many or a size class.

d_gene: NA; abundance: NA; v_gene: TRBV9; j_gene: TRBJ1-5; CDR3aa: CASSPDGNSNQPQHF; CDR3nt: TGTGCCAGCAGCCCGGACGGGAATAGCAATCAGCCCCAGCATTTT
d_gene: TRBD1; abundance: NA; v_gene: TRBV5-1; j_gene: TRBJ1-4; CDR3aa: CASSLEGAMGEKLFF; CDR3nt: TGCGCCAGCAGCTTGGAGGGGGCGATGGGTGAAAAACTGTTTTTT
d_gene: NA; abundance: NA; v_gene: TRBV9; j_gene: TRBJ1-3; CDR3aa: CASGQLSGNTIYF; CDR3nt: TGTGCCAGCGGACAGCTCTCTGGAAACACCATATATTTT
d_gene: TRBD2; abundance: few; v_gene: TRBV11-2; j_gene: TRBJ2-3; CDR3aa: CASSLRGRGLAGGDTQYF; CDR3nt: TGTGCCAGCAGCTTAAGGGGGCGGGGACTAGCGGGGGGAGATACGCAGTATTTT
d_gene: NA; abundance: NA; v_gene: TRBV27; j_gene: TRBJ1-2; CDR3aa: CASSRGGYGYTF; CDR3nt: TGTGCCAGCAGTCGAGGGGGATATGGCTACACCTTC
d_gene: TRBD1; abundance: few; v_gene: TRBV19; j_gene: TRBJ2-7; CDR3aa: CATSPGTGSHEQYF; CDR3nt: TGTGCCACCTCTCCCGGGACAGGGTCCCACGAGCAGTACTTC
d_gene: NA; abundance: NA; v_gene: TRBV7-6; j_gene: TRBJ1-6; CDR3aa: CASSLAPPSTHTFYNSPLHF; CDR3nt: TGTGCCAGCAGCTTAGCCCCCCCCTCTACCCATACTTTCTATAATTCACCCCTCCACTTT
d_gene: TRBD2; abundance: NA; v_gene: TRBV7-8; j_gene: TRBJ2-3; CDR3aa: CASNTGLAGGADTQYF; CDR3nt: TGTGCCAGCAACACGGGACTAGCGGGGGGGGCAGATACGCAGTATTTT
d_gene: TRBD2; abundance: NA; v_gene: TRBV28; j_gene: TRBJ2-7; CDR3aa: CASLAGGGPGQYF; CDR3nt: TGTGCCAGCTTAGCGGGGGGGGGCCCAGGGCAGTACTTC
d_gene: TRBD1; abundance: NA; v_gene: TRBV5-6; j_gene: TRBJ2-3; CDR3aa: CASSSRDRSSTDTQYF; CDR3nt: TGTGCCAGCAGCTCTCGGGACAGATCTAGCACAGATACGCAGTATTTT
d_gene: NA; abundance: NA; v_gene: TRBV18; j_gene: TRBJ2-7; CDR3aa: CASSRVGTGQGTNEQYF; CDR3nt: TGTGCCAGCTCACGGGTCGGAACAGGGCAGGGAACGAACGAGCAGTACTTC
d_gene: NA; abundance: NA; v_gene: TRBV30; j_gene: TRBJ2-7; CDR3aa: CAWSVGGEQYF; CDR3nt: TGTGCCTGGAGTGTGGGGGGCGAGCAGTACTTC
d_gene: NA; abundance: NA; v_gene: TRBV6-6; j_gene: TRBJ2-7; CDR3aa: CASSPTAVGSYEQYF; CDR3nt: TGTGCCAGCAGTCCGACAGCAGTGGGCTCCTACGAGCAGTACTTC
d_gene: NA; abundance: NA; v_gene: TRBV29-1; j_gene: TRBJ2-5; CDR3aa: CSVGALQTQYF; CDR3nt: TGCAGCGTTGGGGCATTGCAGACCCAGTACTTC
d_gene: TRBD2; abundance: NA; v_gene: TRBV10-2; j_gene: TRBJ2-1; CDR3aa: CASSESTSGAYNEQFF; CDR3nt: TGCGCCAGCAGTGAGTCGACTAGCGGGGCCTACAATGAGCAGTTCTTC
d_gene: NA; abundance: NA; v_gene: TRBV4-1; j_gene: TRBJ1-5; CDR3aa: CASSQDLRRGNQPQHF; CDR3nt: TGCGCCAGCAGCCAAGATCTTAGGAGAGGTAATCAGCCCCAGCATTTT
d_gene: TRBD2; abundance: NA; v_gene: TRBV5-6; j_gene: TRBJ2-5; CDR3aa: CASSSPSGEQETQYF; CDR3nt: TGTGCCAGCAGCTCCCCTAGCGGGGAGCAAGAGACCCAGTACTTC
d_gene: TRBD1; abundance: NA; v_gene: TRBV4-1; j_gene: TRBJ1-6; CDR3aa: CASSATGELSPLHF; CDR3nt: TGCGCCAGCAGCGCAACAGGGGAGCTTTCACCCCTCCACTTT
d_gene: NA; abundance: NA; v_gene: TRBV6-6; j_gene: TRBJ2-6; CDR3aa: CASSPEEFLGANVLTF; CDR3nt: TGTGCCAGCAGTCCGGAGGAGTTCTTGGGGGCCAACGTCCTGACTTTC
d_gene: NA; abundance: NA; v_gene: TRBV11-1; j_gene: TRBJ1-1; CDR3aa: CASSLGRVNTEAFF; CDR3nt: TGTGCCAGCAGCTTAGGCAGGGTGAACACTGAAGCTTTCTTT
d_gene: TRBD1; abundance: NA; v_gene: TRBV5-1; j_gene: TRBJ1-1; CDR3aa: CASSFETGYCPAFF; CDR3nt: TGCGCCAGCAGCTTTGAGACAGGGTATTGCCCAGCTTTCTTT
d_gene: NA; abundance: NA; v_gene: TRBV5-1; j_gene: TRBJ2-4; CDR3aa: CASSLGSGQSKNIQYF; CDR3nt: TGCGCCAGCAGCTTGGGCTCTGGGCAGTCCAAAAACATTCAGTACTTC
d_gene: TRBD2; abundance: NA; v_gene: TRBV7-2; j_gene: TRBJ2-1; CDR3aa: CASSVGTSGGPFF; CDR3nt: TGTGCCAGCAGCGTCGGGACTAGCGGGGGCCCGTTCTTC
d_gene: TRBD1; abundance: few; v_gene: TRBV6-9; j_gene: TRBJ1-6; CDR3aa: CASSYFGGQVNSPLHF; CDR3nt: TGTGCCAGCAGTTATTTCGGAGGACAGGTAAATTCACCCCTCCACTTT
d_gene: TRBD2; abundance: NA; v_gene: TRBV7-2; j_gene: TRBJ2-5; CDR3aa: CASSLQRGGSLAQDF; CDR3nt: TGTGCCAGCAGCTTACAGCGGGGGGGTTCACTCGCTCAGGACTTC
d_gene: NA; abundance: once; v_gene: TRBV5-8; j_gene: TRBJ2-7; CDR3aa: CASSRGGQPYEQYF; CDR3nt: TGTGCCAGCAGCCGGGGGGGACAGCCCTACGAGCAGTACTTC
d_gene: NA; abundance: once; v_gene: TRBV7-3; j_gene: TRBJ1-2; CDR3aa: CASSMGGKGGYTF; CDR3nt: TGTGCCAGCAGCATGGGGGGAAAGGGTGGCTACACCTTC
d_gene: TRBD1; abundance: NA; v_gene: TRBV6-5; j_gene: TRBJ1-2; CDR3aa: CATTNRQGGYYGYTF; CDR3nt: TGTGCCACCACGAATCGACAGGGCGGATACTATGGCTACACCTTC
d_gene: NA; abundance: NA; v_gene: TRBV7-9; j_gene: TRBJ2-3; CDR3aa: CASSLGYGDTDTQYF; CDR3nt: TGTGCCAGCAGCTTAGGGTACGGAGACACAGATACGCAGTATTTT
d_gene: TRBD1; abundance: once; v_gene: TRBV25-1; j_gene: TRBJ1-1; CDR3aa: CASSALQGAGAEAFF; CDR3nt: TGTGCCAGCAGTGCCTTACAGGGGGCCGGGGCTGAAGCTTTCTTT
d_gene: TRBD2; abundance: NA; v_gene: TRBV4-2; j_gene: TRBJ2-3; CDR3aa: CASSPLTGGFTDTQYF; CDR3nt: TGTGCCAGCAGCCCCCTAACGGGGGGGTTCACAGATACGCAGTATTTT
d_gene: TRBD2; abundance: NA; v_gene: TRBV9; j_gene: TRBJ2-3; CDR3aa: CASSPRGGLAGDTQYF; CDR3nt: TGTGCCAGCAGCCCCAGGGGGGGACTAGCTGGAGATACGCAGTATTTT
d_gene: TRBD2; abundance: NA; v_gene: TRBV6-1; j_gene: TRBJ2-1; CDR3aa: CASRKRGTYNEQFF; CDR3nt: TGTGCCAGCAGAAAGCGGGGGACCTACAATGAGCAGTTCTTC
d_gene: NA; abundance: NA; v_gene: TRBV13; j_gene: TRBJ2-1; CDR3aa: CASSTRSYNEQFF; CDR3nt: TGTGCCAGCAGCACAAGATCCTACAATGAGCAGTTCTTC
d_gene: NA; abundance: NA; v_gene: TRBV27; j_gene: TRBJ1-4; CDR3aa: CASSPRSRGTTNEKLFF; CDR3nt: TGTGCCAGCAGTCCCCGGAGTAGGGGGACAACTAATGAAAAACTGTTTTTT
d_gene: NA; abundance: NA; v_gene: TRBV6-5; j_gene: TRBJ1-2; CDR3aa: CASGRVNYGYTF; CDR3nt: TGTGCCAGCGGTAGAGTCAACTATGGCTACACCTTC
d_gene: TRBD1; abundance: NA; v_gene: TRBV7-3; j_gene: TRBJ1-1; CDR3aa: CASRTGTGDTEAFF; CDR3nt: TGTGCCAGCAGAACCGGGACAGGGGACACTGAAGCTTTCTTT
d_gene: TRBD1; abundance: NA; v_gene: TRBV6-1; j_gene: TRBJ2-7; CDR3aa: CASSEAVDRAYEQYF; CDR3nt: TGTGCCAGCAGTGAAGCGGTGGACAGGGCCTACGAGCAGTACTTC
d_gene: NA; abundance: NA; v_gene: TRBV5-1; j_gene: TRBJ1-2; CDR3aa: CASSLQQNYGYTF; CDR3nt: TGCGCCAGCAGCTTGCAACAGAACTATGGCTACACCTTC
d_gene: NA; abundance: NA; v_gene: TRBV6-6; j_gene: TRBJ1-2; CDR3aa: CASTLAEPNGYTF; CDR3nt: TGTGCCAGCACTCTAGCCGAACCCAATGGCTACACCTTC
d_gene: TRBD1; abundance: NA; v_gene: TRBV2; j_gene: TRBJ1-5; CDR3aa: CASNLQGAEQPQHF; CDR3nt: TGTGCCAGCAACTTACAGGGGGCGGAACAGCCCCAGCATTTT
d_gene: NA; abundance: NA; v_gene: TRBV4-3; j_gene: TRBJ2-7; CDR3aa: CASSQIRDTSYEQYF; CDR3nt: TGCGCCAGCAGCCAGATCCGGGACACCTCCTACGAGCAGTACTTC
d_gene: NA; abundance: NA; v_gene: TRBV9; j_gene: TRBJ1-1; CDR3aa: CASSVDTLRSTEAFF; CDR3nt: TGTGCCAGCAGCGTAGATACCCTCCGGAGCACTGAAGCTTTCTTT